Each of the 9 T cell receptor beta chains below was sequenced from the same sample in a study of blood T cell repertoires in COVID-19 (dated by TCRdb to 2019 to 2021). The library was prepared using the immunoSEQ multiplex PCR assay. In its TCRdb copy, this immuneACCESS table keeps in-frame sequences only and misses some clones. Where compared with another copy, unresolved V genes explain less than half of these, and the others have no known cause. For this sample the table gives 300,000 to 400,000 clones, of which around 91% were detected only once. The ten largest clones add up to 1% of the sample. Input material: PBMCs or T cells enriched from blood (not recorded which). Source of these receptors: a man aged 18 to 35 who had recovered from COVID-19.

The chain recombines TRBV7-9 with TRBJ2-1, with TRBD2 matching over 8 bases. The CDR3 has 15 amino acids. The germline CDR1 and CDR2 sequences are SEHNR and FQNEAQ (reference sequence). V lost 2 bases to trimming and J lost 4 bases; unmatched junction nucleotides: 4. The CDR3 spells CASSLRVAGYNEQFF. Written as DNA, the CDR3 is TGTGCCAGCAGCTTAAGGGTAGCGGGGTACAATGAGCAGTTCTTC. The entire variable domain, with the rest obtained from reference TRBV7-9 and TRBJ2-1, is as follows: DTGVSQNPRHKITKRGQNVTFRCDPISEHNRLYWYRQTLGQGPEFLTYFQNEAQLEKSRLLSDRFSAERPKGSFSTLEIQRTEQGDSAMYLCASSLRVAGYNEQFFGPGTRLTVL.

This chain uses TRBV15 with TRBJ2-1; TRBD2 matches 7 bases. Germline assignment: CDR1 LNHNV and CDR2 YYDKDF (reference sequence). J was trimmed by 1 base and V by 0 bases; bases with no gene match: 6. The CDR3 runs 17 residues. The CDR3 protein is CATSREFAGASYNEQFF. The CDR3 DNA reads TGTGCCACCAGCAGAGAATTCGCGGGAGCTTCCTACAATGAGCAGTTCTTC.

The chain employs TRBV9 and TRBJ2-2, with D possibly being TRBD1 (6 bases). The V end was cut by 4 bases, the J end by 0 bases, with 10 bases between. The germline CDR1 and CDR2 sequences are SGDLS and YYNGEE. CDR3 length: 15 amino acids. CDR3 in DNA: TGTGCCAGCAGCACCGGGACACCGAACACCGGGGAGCTGTTTTTT. Protein sequence: CASSTGTPNTGELFF.

The chain links TRBV7-2 to TRBJ2-5; no clear D. The CDR3 loop spans 13 amino acids. CDR1 and CDR2 from the germline V gene are SGHTA and FQGNSA. Deletions cut 1 base from V and 6 bases from J, with 9 bases between. This CDR3 is CASSLGLGKTQYF. Here the CDR3 DNA reads TGTGCCAGCAGCTTAGGACTCGGAAAGACCCAGTACTTC.

The chain uses TRBV10-3 and TRBJ2-3, with D maybe TRBD2 (5 bases). This CDR3 is 14 amino acids long. Trimming stripped 6 bases from V and 3 bases from J, with 13 bases between. Per the germline V gene, CDR1 is ENHRY and CDR2 is SYGVKD. CDR3: CAISPTSGTDTQYF. The CDR3 nucleotides are TGTGCCATCAGCCCGACCTCGGGAACAGATACGCAGTATTTT.

The V gene is TRBV18, the J gene TRBJ2-1, with 7 nucleotides matching TRBD1. Unmatched junction bases numbered 5, after V lost 0 bases and J lost 6 bases. This CDR3 region has 15 residues. Germline assignment: CDR1 KGHSH and CDR2 LQKENI. CDR3 loop: CASSPPQGFSNEQFF. The CDR3, as DNA: TGTGCCAGCTCACCACCACAGGGGTTTTCCAATGAGCAGTTCTTC.

This clone was observed a single time. The V call is TRBV29-1, the J call TRBJ2-2; 7 nucleotides line up with TRBD1. Germline CDR1 reads SQVTM; CDR2 reads ANQGSEA. With 8 bases clipped from V and 3 bases from J, the junction kept 6 bases outside the gene matches. The CDR3 length is 13 residues. CDR3 nucleotide sequence: TGCAGCACCCGACAGGGTGACACCGGGGAGCTGTTTTTT. It codes for CSTRQGDTGELFF.

This sequence joins TRBV6-5 and TRBJ2-7, with 7 bases fitting TRBD1. This CDR3 contains 14 residues. With V trimmed by 6 bases and J by 7 bases, 12 bases remained unmatched. Germline loops: CDR1 MNHEY, CDR2 SVGAGI. The CDR3 DNA is TGTGCCAGCAGCCAGGGGGATAGGAGCCCGGAGCAGTACTTC. Its translation is CASSQGDRSPEQYF.

V and J are TRBV24-1 and TRBJ2-7, with TRBD1 identical over 8 bases. CDR3 length: 16 amino acids. Trimming at V came to 2 bases and at J to 3 bases, leaving 8 bases not matched to a gene. Germline V gene lookup returns CDR1 KGHDR and CDR2 SFDVKD. CDR3 DNA sequence: TGTGCCACCAGTGATTCCTTTGGACAGGGCGGCTACGAGCAGTACTTC. Translation gives CATSDSFGQGGYEQYF.